This T cell receptor (beta chain) was found in a study of cytomegalovirus exposure and HLA in healthy donors. Vbeta (60) and Jbeta (13) primers were used in the PCR. Using immunoSEQ multiplex PCR, the repertoire was profiled, and TCRdb retains in-frame clones only, with some absent. This table has fewer than 100,000 clones, 70% to 80% appearing once. Study findings and constraints: The study listed around 150 cytomegalovirus-associated TCR beta chains.

This CDR3 region has 13 residues. Looked up from germline, CDR1 is GTSNPN and CDR2 is SVGIG (reference sequence). Trimming removed 0 bases at V and 7 bases at J, with 10 bases between. About this clone itself: Its antigen is currently unknown.

This chain connects TRBV30 to TRBJ2-1; D is uncertain. Sample: PBMCs. The sequence derives from a man aged 40-49 years in good health and CMV-seronegative. CDR3 nucleotides: TGTGCCTGGAGTGTAAGCCTGCTTAATGAGCAGTTCTTC. It is translated as CAWSVSLLNEQFF.